The 30 T cell receptor beta chains reported below all come from one sample, sequenced in a study of blood T cell repertoires in COVID-19. The assay was immunoSEQ multiplex PCR, and TCRdb's table has in-frame clones only and misses some. The sample has tens of thousands of clones, about four fifths seen once. The sequencing sample was made of peripheral blood. Source of these receptors: an elderly man with COVID-19, enrolled during active disease.

The chain uses TRBV3-1 (or the pseudogene TRBV3-2) and TRBJ2-7; TRBD1 matches 9 bases. V dropped 8 bases and J dropped 4; count of bases not matched to a gene: 6. The germline V gene has CDR1 LGHDT and CDR2 YNNKEL (reference sequence). This CDR3 comprises 13 residues. The CDR3 loop is CASGRDREYEQYF. For the CDR3, the DNA is TGTGCCAGCGGACGGGACAGGGAGTACGAGCAGTACTTC.

This clone was observed once. The chain employs TRBV27 and TRBJ2-1; tentative D call: TRBD1 (6 bases). V gave up 3 bases and J gave up 8 bases, with 20 bases separating them. Germline V gene data show CDR1 as MNHEY and CDR2 as SMNVEV (reference sequence). The CDR3 is 16 amino acids. In DNA, the CDR3 is TGTGCCAGCAGTTTGGCCGGGACAAGATCTATTTATGAGCAGTTCTTC. Translating it yields CASSLAGTRSIYEQFF.

This clone was seen a few times. This chain uses TRBV30 with TRBJ2-3; 11 bases fit TRBD2. Germline loops: CDR1 GTSNPN, CDR2 SVGIG (reference sequence). J gave up 4 bases and V 5 bases, and 2 bases lay outside the gene matches. The CDR3 is 13 amino acids. CDR3 coding DNA: TGTGCCTGGTCTAGCGGGAGGTCAGATACGCAGTATTTT. It is translated as CAWSSGRSDTQYF.

This clone was recorded once. The V call is TRBV14, the J call TRBJ2-3; 9 bases fit TRBD2. V lost 1 base and J lost 3; bases outside the gene matches: 5. Germline V gives CDR1 SGHDN, CDR2 FVKESK. This CDR3 spans 16 amino acids. CDR3 bases: TGTGCCAGCAGCCAAGTAGCGGGAGCTTCGACAGATACGCAGTATTTT. Translated: CASSQVAGASTDTQYF.

The rearrangement links TRBV27 to TRBJ2-7, with 8 bases aligning to TRBD1. The germline CDR1 and CDR2 sequences are MNHEY and SMNVEV (reference sequence). The CDR3 consists of 15 residues. V gave up 2 bases and J gave up 3 bases; unmatched junction bases: 6. In nucleotides, the CDR3 is TGTGCCAGCAGTTTAAGGCCCGGACAGGGCTACGAGCAGTACTTC. Protein product: CASSLRPGQGYEQYF.

The chain is built from TRBV24-1 and TRBJ1-2; the match to TRBD1 covers 7 bases. The germline V gene encodes CDR1 KGHDR and CDR2 SFDVKD. The length of the CDR3 is 13 residues. The V segment lost 1 base and the J segment 8 bases; nucleotides outside the gene matches: 3. CDR3 in DNA: TGTGCCACCAGTGATTTCACAGGGGACGGCTACACCTTC. Protein product: CATSDFTGDGYTF.

The chain has TRBV19 and TRBJ1-3; D unclear. The CDR3 covers 13 residues. Trimming took off 5 bases at V and 4 bases at J, with 9 bases between the two ends. Germline V gene sequence: CDR1 LNHDA, CDR2 SQIVND (reference sequence). CDR3 in amino acids: CASSYLSGNTIYF. As DNA, the CDR3 is TGTGCCAGTAGTTACTTGAGCGGAAACACCATATATTTT.

V gene TRBV2 combines with J gene TRBJ2-5; TRBD2 agrees at 10 bases. The V gene end was trimmed by 6 bases and the J gene end by 5 bases; junction bases not matched to a gene: 9. Germline values: CDR1 SNHLY, CDR2 FYNNEI. This CDR3 is 15 amino acids long. The CDR3 nucleotides are TGTGCCAGCAGACAGCGGGAGGGCCGGCGGGAGACCCAGTACTTC. Residues: CASRQREGRRETQYF.

The chain is built from TRBV7-8 and TRBJ2-3; 13 nucleotides agree with TRBD2. The CDR3 spans 17 residues. J lost 1 base, V lost 2 bases, and 3 bases had no gene match. From germline, CDR1 is SGHVS and CDR2 FQNEAQ. The CDR3 loop is CASSLRTSGGGTDTQYF. The CDR3, as DNA: TGTGCCAGCAGCTTACGGACTAGCGGGGGAGGCACAGATACGCAGTATTTT.

The V call is TRBV10-2, the J call TRBJ1-1; D possibly corresponds to TRBD1 (6 bases). The CDR3 has 13 amino acids. Germline V CDR1 and CDR2: WSHSY, SAAADI. Between the trimmed V and J ends, which lost 8 bases and 4 bases, there was a span of 14 bases. In nucleotides, the CDR3 is TGCGCCAGCTGGTCAAAGACAGGCACTGAAGCTTTCTTT. It yields the protein CASWSKTGTEAFF.

The chain recombines TRBV7-2 with TRBJ2-7, with TRBD2 matching 10 bases. J was trimmed by 3 bases and V by 5 bases; bases with no gene match: 4. This CDR3 is built from 14 residues. Germline V gene sequence: CDR1 SGHTA, CDR2 FQGNSA. In nucleotides, the CDR3 is TGTGCCAGCAGCCTAAGACTAGCGGGCTACGAGCAGTACTTC. Translated: CASSLRLAGYEQYF.

The chain combines TRBV3-1 (or the pseudogene TRBV3-2) with TRBJ2-1; D remains ambiguous. The germline V gene has CDR1 LGHDT and CDR2 YNNKEL (reference sequence). CDR3 size: 13 residues. The ends were cut back, 8 bases at V and 8 bases at J, with 16 bases in the middle. CDR3 loop: CASCPSERDEQFF. As DNA, the CDR3 is TGTGCCAGCTGCCCCTCGGAGCGTGATGAGCAGTTCTTC.

The chain recombines TRBV28 with TRBJ2-7; 11 nucleotides align to TRBD2. The CDR3 is 15 residues long. CDR1 is MDHEN and CDR2 is SYDVKM in the germline V gene. V shed 7 bases, J shed 3 bases, and the junction held 8 bases outside the gene matches. CDR3: CASTSRLAGNYEQYF. CDR3 in DNA: TGTGCCAGCACCTCCAGACTAGCGGGAAACTACGAGCAGTACTTC.

The rearrangement joins TRBV6-2 or TRBV6-3 to TRBJ2-7; 8 positions agree with TRBD1. The CDR3 sequence is 14 residues long. The germline V gene has CDR1 MNHEY and CDR2 SVGEGT. The J segment lost 6 bases and the V segment lost 0 bases, leaving 4 bases of the junction unmatched. The CDR3 loop is CASSYSGTGGEQYF. CDR3 nucleotides: TGTGCCAGCAGTTACTCCGGGACAGGTGGCGAGCAGTACTTC.

The chain combines TRBV5-6 with TRBJ2-1, with TRBD1 matching over 9 bases. Trimming at V came to 4 bases and at J to 7 bases, leaving 9 bases not matched to a gene. CDR1 is SGHDT, CDR2 YYEEEE, per germline. This CDR3 comprises 15 residues. The CDR3 sequence is CASSPLPGQGNEQFF. CDR3 bases: TGTGCCAGCAGCCCTTTACCGGGACAGGGTAATGAGCAGTTCTTC.

In its sample, this clone is large (0.1 to 1%). The chain uses TRBV24-1 and TRBJ1-5; 9 positions match TRBD1. Germline assignment: CDR1 KGHDR and CDR2 SFDVKD. The CDR3 contains 14 residues. Trimming cost V 9 bases and J 0 bases; bases outside gene matches: 2. CDR3 protein: CATWTGDSNQPQHF. CDR3 bases: TGTGCCACCTGGACAGGGGATAGCAATCAGCCCCAGCATTTT.

This clone was counted a few times. This sequence joins TRBV6-4 and TRBJ2-1; D remains unclear. The germline gives CDR1 MRHNA, CDR2 SNTAGT. Trimming took 6 bases from V and 3 from J, leaving 9 bases between them. This CDR3 comprises 13 residues. DNA for the CDR3: TGTGCCAGCAGCCTCGAGTACTACAATGAGCAGTTCTTC. Translation: CASSLEYYNEQFF.

This chain connects TRBV19 to TRBJ1-5, with TRBD1 matching over 7 bases. Per the germline V gene, CDR1 is LNHDA and CDR2 is SQIVND (reference sequence). The J segment lost 6 bases and the V segment lost 2 bases, leaving 7 bases of the junction unmatched. The CDR3 consists of 15 residues. The CDR3 DNA reads TGTGCCAGTAGTATACGACAGGGTCGGACTCAGCCCCAGCATTTT. It translates to CASSIRQGRTQPQHF.

This clone was counted a few times. The chain couples TRBV28 to TRBJ1-5; 11 positions match TRBD1. The germline V gene has CDR1 MDHEN and CDR2 SYDVKM. This CDR3 contains 16 residues. The J segment lost 7 bases and the V segment lost 6 bases, leaving 11 bases of the junction unmatched. The CDR3 DNA sequence: TGTGCCAGCAGGGGCCCGGGACAGGGGGAGCGGCAGCCCCAGCATTTT. This translates into CASRGPGQGERQPQHF.

The V and J genes are TRBV28 and TRBJ2-7, with D maybe TRBD1 (5 bases). From germline, CDR1 is MDHEN and CDR2 SYDVKM. There are 15 residues in the CDR3. The ends were cut back, 2 bases at V and 2 bases at J, with 13 bases in the middle. CDR3 in amino acids: CASSLIFDRTYEQYF. In nucleotides, the CDR3 is TGTGCCAGCAGTTTAATTTTCGACAGAACCTACGAGCAGTACTTC.

This chain uses TRBV2 with TRBJ1-2; 7 bases are shared with TRBD1. The CDR3 is 15 amino acids. From germline, CDR1 is SNHLY and CDR2 FYNNEI. V trimming: 6 bases; J trimming: 4 bases; junction bases outside the gene matches: 11. CDR3 sequence (DNA): TGTGCCAGCAGCAAGAGACAGGGAGTTACCTATGGCTACACCTTC. Translating it yields CASSKRQGVTYGYTF. Full variable domain (remainder filled in from reference TRBV2 and TRBJ1-2): EPEVTQTPSHQVTQMGQEVILRCVPISNHLYFYWYRQILGQKVEFLVSFYNNEISEKSEIFDDQFSVERPDGSNFTLKIRSTKLEDSAMYFCASSKRQGVTYGYTFGSGTRLTVV.

Of note for this clone: The sample has other DNA sequences that encode this CDR3 too. V is TRBV18 and J is TRBJ1-1, with TRBD1 as a possible D gene (5 bases). V was cut by 3 bases and J by 6 bases, with 8 bases left in between. The CDR3 is 12 amino acids. Germline V gene sequence: CDR1 KGHSH, CDR2 LQKENI. The CDR3 DNA is TGTGCCAGCTCACCGGGGCAGGCTGAAGCTTTCTTT. As protein: CASSPGQAEAFF.

This chain joins TRBV30 and TRBJ2-5; D is undetermined. V was trimmed by 0 bases and J by 4 bases, leaving 6 bases between them. The CDR3 loop spans 12 amino acids. CDR1 and CDR2 (germline): GTSNPN, SVGIG (reference sequence). As DNA, the CDR3 is TGTGCCTGGAGTGTTTTTCGAGAGACCCAGTACTTC. This translates into CAWSVFRETQYF.

This chain uses TRBV29-1 with TRBJ1-3, with D uncertain. Germline-derived CDR1 and CDR2 are SQVTM and ANQGSEA. The V end was cut by 3 bases, the J end by 4 bases, with 4 bases between. The CDR3 contains 11 residues. The CDR3 DNA reads TGCAGCGTTGACAGGGGAAACACCATATATTTT. Its protein is CSVDRGNTIYF.

This clone was observed a single time. The chain links TRBV29-1 to TRBJ2-1, with 8 positions matching TRBD1. The CDR3 consists of 16 residues. Germline loops: CDR1 SQVTM, CDR2 ANQGSEA. Germline trimming cut 8 bases from V and 2 bases from J; bases unmatched to any gene: 14. This chain's CDR3 is CSTGTGPVNPYNEQFF. The CDR3 coding sequence is TGCAGCACCGGGACAGGACCGGTAAACCCCTACAATGAGCAGTTCTTC.

V and J are TRBV5-1 and TRBJ1-4; D ambiguous. The CDR3 contains 16 residues. The V end was cut by 0 bases, the J end by 4 bases, with 13 bases between. Germline CDR1 and CDR2: SGHRS and YFSETQ. CDR3 sequence (DNA): TGCGCCAGCAGCTTGGCCGGAGACCTCGGTAATGAAAAACTGTTTTTT. Residues: CASSLAGDLGNEKLFF.

V is TRBV9 and J is TRBJ2-5; the match to TRBD2 covers 14 bases. Germline V gives CDR1 SGDLS, CDR2 YYNGEE. The CDR3 spans 18 residues. The trim removed 4 bases at V and 5 bases at J, leaving 13 bases unmatched. The CDR3 loop reads CASSPGLAGAKGLETQYF. CDR3 DNA sequence: TGTGCCAGCAGCCCGGGACTAGCGGGGGCAAAAGGGTTGGAGACCCAGTACTTC. Using reference TRBV9 and TRBJ2-5 for the parts outside the CDR3, the full variable domain is DSGVTQTPKHLITATGQRVTLRCSPRSGDLSVYWYQQSLDQGLQFLIQYYNGEERAKGNILERFSAQQFPDLHSELNLSSLELGDSALYFCASSPGLAGAKGLETQYFGPGTRLLVL.

This clone showed up just once. The chain employs TRBV2 and TRBJ1-5; 7 bases are shared with TRBD1. The junction had 14 bases not matched to a gene; V was cut back by 8 bases and J by 1 base. CDR1 SNHLY and CDR2 FYNNEI come from the germline V gene. This CDR3 is 17 amino acids long. The CDR3 region is CASRRDSSMLSNQPQHF. CDR3 in DNA: TGTGCCAGCCGACGGGACAGTTCCATGTTAAGCAATCAGCCCCAGCATTTT. Together with reference TRBV2 and TRBJ1-5, the CDR3 gives the full variable domain: EPEVTQTPSHQVTQMGQEVILRCVPISNHLYFYWYRQILGQKVEFLVSFYNNEISEKSEIFDDQFSVERPDGSNFTLKIRSTKLEDSAMYFCASRRDSSMLSNQPQHFGDGTRLSIL.

The J gene is TRBJ2-1, the V gene TRBV27; D might be TRBD2 (6 bases). Per the germline V gene, CDR1 is MNHEY and CDR2 is SMNVEV (reference sequence). The CDR3 is made up of 16 amino acids. Trimming removed 0 bases at V and 2 bases at J, with 11 bases between. This CDR3 is CASSLSGGSTYNEQFF. CDR3 DNA: TGTGCCAGCAGTTTATCGGGAGGTTCAACCTACAATGAGCAGTTCTTC.

The chain recombines TRBV9 with TRBJ2-2, with 7 bases fitting TRBD1. The CDR3 sequence is 14 residues long. Germline V lookup: CDR1 SGDLS, CDR2 YYNGEE. The J segment lost 5 bases and the V segment lost 3 bases, leaving 4 bases of the junction unmatched. The DNA of the CDR3 is TGTGCCAGCAGCGCAGGCAGGGGGACCGGGGAGCTGTTTTTT. This encodes CASSAGRGTGELFF.